This T cell receptor (beta chain) was recorded in a study of T cells after yellow fever vaccination. For the study at large: The authors prepared low-cell-number fractions using SMART-Seq v4 Ultra Low Input. General study results and limits: Detected again after the booster were most primary-vaccination clones, at 95% to 97% CD4 and approximately 87% CD8.

Regarding this clonotype: Its specificity is not known.

A single record per CDR3 protein comes from TCRdb applying MiXCR to the 5' RACE reads. The table has some 400,000 distinct CDR3 sequences, about 6.2% seen once. The sample here was PBMCs, taken 5 days after the yellow fever booster vaccination. The clonotype originates from a man between 25 and 39 years old who received the YFV17D yellow fever vaccine.

As DNA, the CDR3 is TGTGCCAGCAGTGAAAGCGAGCACCGCAATGAGCAGTTCTTC. As protein: CASSESEHRNEQFF. The chain combines TRBV2 with TRBJ2-1, with D uncertain. The V gene lost 2 bases and the J gene lost 6 bases, with 11 bases spanning the gap. The CDR3 is 14 amino acids. Looked up from germline, CDR1 is SNHLY and CDR2 is FYNNEI.